A selection of T cell receptor beta chains follows, all from one sample in a study of blood T cell repertoires in COVID-19. Profiling relied on immunoSEQ multiplex PCR, and the TCRdb table lists in-frame clones only, not all of them. The sample records some 260,000 clones, 90% to 95% being singletons. Sequencing was carried out using PBMCs or T cells enriched from blood (not recorded which). The receptors originated from a woman younger than 35 who had recovered from COVID-19. Each CDR3 is given with its conserved first and last residue.

v_call cdr3_aa
TRBV6-6 CASSREGGYTEAFF
TRBV7-3 CASSYERRGRNEQFF
TRBV7-3 CASSPLGTSYNEQFF
TRBV9 CASSVDPHGQPEAFF
TRBV5-4 CASSFWQGYGYTF
TRBV9 CASSLDRAGANVLTF
TRBV18 CASSPPRGGGQETQYF
TRBV5-8 CATKRGGQETQYF
TRBV7-2 CASSLWLGGPAFF
TRBV6-5 CASARGEENNSPLHF
TRBV9 CASSPRDSGYANTGELFF
TRBV24-1 CATKGTPLDEQFF
TRBV10-2 CASSVGGLGGADTQYF
TRBV3-1/TRBV3-2 CASSQDSGGGQGNEQFF
TRBV20-1 CSPHQANEQYF
TRBV5-1 CASSHGGENEKLFF